This entry concerns a single T cell receptor beta chain. Assay used: immunoSEQ multiplex PCR; TCRdb lists only in-frame clones, some missing. Among some 70,000 clones listed, around 90% were seen once. The data stem from a study of T cell changes during pregnancy in multiple sclerosis. The receptor's source is a female donor in good health, enrolled as a control in a pregnancy study. This material consisted of peripheral blood, taken in the second trimester of pregnancy.

DNA for the CDR3: TGTGCCAGCAGACGACTAGTCGAGGGAGCTACTGAGCAGTTCTTC. The encoded protein is CASRRLVEGATEQFF. The chain links TRBV9 to TRBJ2-1; D possibly corresponds to TRBD2 (6 bases). The length of the CDR3 is 15 residues. V gave up 5 bases and J gave up 9 bases, with 21 bases separating them. The V gene's germline CDR1 is SGDLS and CDR2 YYNGEE.